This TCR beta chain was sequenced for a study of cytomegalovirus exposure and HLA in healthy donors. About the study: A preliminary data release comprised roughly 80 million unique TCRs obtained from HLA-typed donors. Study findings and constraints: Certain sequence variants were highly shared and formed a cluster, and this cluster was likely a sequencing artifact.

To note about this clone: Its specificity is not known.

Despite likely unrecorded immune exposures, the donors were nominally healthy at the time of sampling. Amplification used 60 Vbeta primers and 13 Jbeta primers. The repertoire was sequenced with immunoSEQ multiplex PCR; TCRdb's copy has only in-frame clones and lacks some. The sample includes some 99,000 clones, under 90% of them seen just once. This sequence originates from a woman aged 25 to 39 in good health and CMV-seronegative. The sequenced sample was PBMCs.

CDR3 in DNA: TGCGCCAGCAGCGGTGACAGTTATGAAGCTTTCTTT. Protein product: CASSGDSYEAFF. V is TRBV5-1 and J is TRBJ1-1; D is perhaps TRBD1 (5 bases). Trimming removed 4 bases from V and 7 bases from J, with 11 bases in between. The CDR3 is 12 amino acids. Germline CDR1 reads SGHRS; CDR2 reads YFSETQ.